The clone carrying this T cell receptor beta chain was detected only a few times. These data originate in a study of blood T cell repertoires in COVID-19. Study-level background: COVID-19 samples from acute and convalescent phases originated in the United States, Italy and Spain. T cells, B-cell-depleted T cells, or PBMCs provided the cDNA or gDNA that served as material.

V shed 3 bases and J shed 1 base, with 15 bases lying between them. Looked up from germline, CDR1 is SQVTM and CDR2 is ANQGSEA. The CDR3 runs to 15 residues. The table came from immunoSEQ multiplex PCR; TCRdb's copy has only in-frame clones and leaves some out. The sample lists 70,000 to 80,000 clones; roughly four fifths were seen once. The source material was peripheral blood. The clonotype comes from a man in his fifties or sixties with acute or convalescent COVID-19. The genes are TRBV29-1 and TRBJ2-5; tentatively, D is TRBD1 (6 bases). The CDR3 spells CSVDGRGGGQETQYF. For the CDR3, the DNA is TGCAGCGTTGACGGTAGAGGGGGTGGCCAAGAGACCCAGTACTTC.